The source of this TCR beta chain is a study of T-cell memory formation after mild COVID-19. On the study more broadly: Largely, TCR clusters stayed within a single donor.

Findings of the study overall: Pre-infection memory carried some responding clones, suggesting that cross-reactive memory joined. Clonal second-wave expansions that peaked on day 37 had unconfirmed SARS-CoV-2 specificity. Researchers report contracting CD4+ clones mostly in CM and EM, with CD8+ clones in EMRA.

Each CDR3 protein is one row after TCRdb ran MiXCR on the 5' RACE reads. Of around 110,000 distinct CDR3 sequences in the sample, 9.5% to 15% are singletons; the top ten hold 27%. Many counts were recorded for this clonotype. Its target is unknown. The CDR3 spans 15 residues. The germline V gene encodes CDR1 SGHRS and CDR2 YFSETQ. V lost 4 bases, J lost 3 bases, and 4 bases stayed unmatched. J is TRBJ2-1 and V is TRBV5-1; 10 bases agree with TRBD2. Sequencing used PBMCs or a T cell subset sorted from them (not recorded which). The sequence derives from an adult woman who had mild COVID-19 (a few samples of this study predate the infection). Cell type and time point are not known. This CDR3 reads CASSPGTSDYNEQFF. The CDR3 DNA sequence: TGCGCCAGCAGCCCAGGGACTAGCGACTACAATGAGCAGTTCTTC.